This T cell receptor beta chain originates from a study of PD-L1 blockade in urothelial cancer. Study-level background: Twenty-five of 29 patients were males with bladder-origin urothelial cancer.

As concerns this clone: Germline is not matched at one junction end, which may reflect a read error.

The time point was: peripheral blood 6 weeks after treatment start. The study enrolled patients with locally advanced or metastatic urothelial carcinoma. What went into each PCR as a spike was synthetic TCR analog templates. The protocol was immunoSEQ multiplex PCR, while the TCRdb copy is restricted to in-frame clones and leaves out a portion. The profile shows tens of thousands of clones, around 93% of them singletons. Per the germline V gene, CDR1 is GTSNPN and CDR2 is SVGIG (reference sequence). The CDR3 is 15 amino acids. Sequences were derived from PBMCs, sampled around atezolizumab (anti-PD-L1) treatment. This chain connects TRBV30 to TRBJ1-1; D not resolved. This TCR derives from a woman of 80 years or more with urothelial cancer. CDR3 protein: CAWGVFGEPNTEAFF. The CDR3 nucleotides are TGTGCCTGGGGTGTTTTTGGGGAGCCGAACACTGAAGCTTTCTTT. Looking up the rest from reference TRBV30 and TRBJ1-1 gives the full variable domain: SQTIHQWPATLVQPVGSPLSLECTVEGTSNPNLYWYRQAAGRGLQLLFYSVGIGQISSEVPQNLSASRPQDRQFILSSKKLLLSDSGFYLCAWGVFGEPNTEAFFGQGTRLTVV.